Listed here are 25 T cell receptor beta chains from one sample, sequenced in a study of identifying expanded T cells in peripheral blood (dated by TCRdb to 2018 to 2020). The method was the immunoSEQ multiplex PCR assay. This is the immuneACCESS table as TCRdb keeps it, with only in-frame sequences that have V and J called. A part of the clones is gone; compared with another copy, unresolved V genes explain less than half, and the rest is unexplained. The sample table holds 95,000 to 100,000 clones, of which about 83% were seen once. About a sixth of the sample belongs to the ten largest clones. What was sequenced was blood. The receptors were gathered from a person aged 18-70 years in good health.

The chain uses TRBV9 and TRBJ1-3; no reliable D call. V was clipped by 0 bases and J by 2 bases, with 6 bases between them. This CDR3 has 14 amino acids. CDR1 is SGDLS, CDR2 YYNGEE, per germline. CDR3 coding DNA: TGTGCCAGCAGCGTAGCAGGAACTGGAAACACCATATATTTT. It yields the protein CASSVAGTGNTIYF. Supplemented by reference TRBV9 and TRBJ1-3, the full variable domain reads DSGVTQTPKHLITATGQRVTLRCSPRSGDLSVYWYQQSLDQGLQFLIQYYNGEERAKGNILERFSAQQFPDLHSELNLSSLELGDSALYFCASSVAGTGNTIYFGEGSWLTVV.

The chain links TRBV6-5 to TRBJ2-7; TRBD1 might be the D (8 bases). The germline CDR1 and CDR2 sequences are MNHEY and SVGAGI. V lost 2 bases and J 9 bases, leaving 14 bases between the germline ends. The CDR3 runs to 13 residues. As DNA, the CDR3 is TGTGCCAGCAGTTACACGGACAGGGAGGGGCAGTACTTC. Translated, it gives CASSYTDREGQYF.

This rearrangement joins TRBV28 to TRBJ1-2; D uncertain. This CDR3 is built from 13 residues. Per germline, CDR1 MDHEN and CDR2 SYDVKM. Trimming removed 4 bases at V and 5 bases at J, with 11 bases between. CDR3 region: CASSSAQGYGYTF. CDR3 sequence (DNA): TGTGCCAGCAGTTCAGCCCAAGGGTATGGCTACACCTTC.

In its sample, this clone was seen once. The chain employs TRBV6-5 and TRBJ1-4, with D perhaps matching TRBD1 (5 bases). Trimming removed 6 bases from V and 2 bases from J, with 10 bases in between. Germline V lookup: CDR1 MNHEY, CDR2 SVGAGI. This CDR3 comprises 14 residues. The DNA of the CDR3 is TGTGCCAGCAGGATTCACAGGACTAATGAAAAACTGTTTTTT. Translating gives CASRIHRTNEKLFF.

The chain recombines TRBV5-1 with TRBJ1-5; D gene ambiguous. The CDR3 length is 15 residues. Trimming stripped 3 bases from V and 4 bases from J, with 14 bases between. Germline V lookup: CDR1 SGHRS, CDR2 YFSETQ. The CDR3 reads CASSYSGGGNQPQHF. The CDR3 DNA follows: TGCGCCAGCAGCTACTCAGGCGGTGGGAATCAGCCCCAGCATTTT.

The rearrangement links TRBV2 to TRBJ1-2; no firm D call. The CDR3 is 14 residues long. The V gene lost 4 bases and the J gene lost 3 bases, with 12 bases spanning the gap. In germline, CDR1 is SNHLY, CDR2 FYNNEI. The DNA of the CDR3 is TGTGCCAGCAGTGTAAGGCTCGAGGACTATGGCTACACCTTC. Translation: CASSVRLEDYGYTF.

The gene calls are TRBV29-1 and TRBJ1-1; D call uncertain. Germline V gene sequence: CDR1 SQVTM, CDR2 ANQGSEA. The CDR3 runs to 13 residues. V was cut by 5 bases and J by 0 bases, with 10 bases left in between. CDR3: CSVFVFMNTEAFF. The CDR3, as DNA: TGCAGCGTTTTTGTTTTTATGAACACTGAAGCTTTCTTT.

This chain connects TRBV27 to TRBJ1-5; D not resolved. Germline V lookup: CDR1 MNHEY, CDR2 SMNVEV (reference sequence). The ends were cut back, 6 bases at V and 1 base at J, with 10 bases in the middle. The CDR3 loop spans 14 amino acids. CDR3 amino acids: CASRRFPSNQPQHF. CDR3 nucleotides: TGTGCCAGCAGACGGTTTCCGAGCAATCAGCCCCAGCATTTT.

A few counts support this clone. The chain couples TRBV7-2 to TRBJ1-4; D possibly corresponds to TRBD1 (5 bases). This CDR3 has 14 residues. Trimming left V 0 bases short and J 10 bases short, with 12 bases between. Germline loops: CDR1 SGHTA, CDR2 FQGNSA. The CDR3, as DNA: TGTGCCAGCAGCTTAGCGGGACGGGTCGCAAAACTGTTTTTT. It is translated as CASSLAGRVAKLFF.

At least ten counts were recorded for this clone. The V call is TRBV2, the J call TRBJ1-2; possible D gene TRBD1, 5 bases. V lost 1 base and J 7 bases, leaving 16 bases between the germline ends. The CDR3 length is 15 residues. Looked up from germline, CDR1 is SNHLY and CDR2 is FYNNEI. CDR3 residues: CASSEVGSGRGGYTF. CDR3 DNA: TGTGCCAGCAGTGAAGTCGGTAGTGGAAGGGGTGGCTACACCTTC.

A few counts support this clone. The chain links TRBV2 to TRBJ2-5; D is undetermined. CDR3 length: 11 residues. From germline, CDR1 is SNHLY and CDR2 FYNNEI. Trimming pared 11 bases from V and 2 bases from J, leaving 9 bases between. For the CDR3, the DNA is TGTGCCGGTCGACTTCAAGAGACCCAGTACTTC. Amino acids: CAGRLQETQYF.

This clone was seen only once. The chain carries TRBV9 and TRBJ2-7; no reliable D call. CDR1 is SGDLS, CDR2 YYNGEE, per germline. Trimming pared 0 bases from V and 2 bases from J, leaving 9 bases between. The CDR3 totals 14 residues. This CDR3 reads CASSVVAPAYEQYF. In nucleotides, the CDR3 is TGTGCCAGCAGCGTAGTGGCGCCGGCCTACGAGCAGTACTTC. Using reference TRBV9 and TRBJ2-7 for the parts outside the CDR3, the full variable domain is DSGVTQTPKHLITATGQRVTLRCSPRSGDLSVYWYQQSLDQGLQFLIQYYNGEERAKGNILERFSAQQFPDLHSELNLSSLELGDSALYFCASSVVAPAYEQYFGPGTRLTVT.

V and J are TRBV7-9 and TRBJ1-2; possible D gene TRBD1, 6 bases. Trimming stripped 3 bases from V and 8 bases from J, with 10 bases between. From germline, CDR1 is SEHNR and CDR2 FQNEAQ (reference sequence). The CDR3 is made up of 12 amino acids. This CDR3 reads CASSLGGQGYTF. The CDR3 DNA reads as TGTGCCAGCAGCTTGGGGGGGCAAGGCTACACCTTC.

The J gene is TRBJ2-1, the V gene TRBV4-3; 8 bases fit TRBD2. Looked up from germline, CDR1 is LGHNA and CDR2 is YSLEER. This CDR3 is built from 17 residues. The junction had 4 bases not matched to a gene; V was cut back by 0 bases and J by 0 bases. The chain's CDR3 is CASSQDPRGGSYNEQFF. The CDR3 DNA sequence: TGCGCCAGCAGCCAAGATCCTCGGGGGGGCTCCTACAATGAGCAGTTCTTC.

The count of this clone is one. This chain joins TRBV15 and TRBJ1-4; weak D call: TRBD1 (6 bases). V shed 0 bases and J shed 13 bases, with 12 bases lying between them. Germline values: CDR1 LNHNV, CDR2 YYDKDF (reference sequence). The CDR3 covers 13 residues. This CDR3 reads CATSRDRGSGLFF. CDR3 nucleotide sequence: TGTGCCACCAGCAGAGACAGGGGCTCCGGACTGTTTTTT.

The chain links TRBV6-6 to TRBJ2-7; tentatively, D is TRBD1 (5 bases). V was cut by 6 bases and J by 3 bases, with 12 bases left in between. CDR1 MNHNY and CDR2 SVGAGI come from the germline V gene (reference sequence). The length of the CDR3 is 13 residues. The CDR3 sequence: CASSHTGVYEQYF. For the CDR3, the DNA is TGTGCCAGCAGCCATACAGGAGTCTACGAGCAGTACTTC.

The V and J genes are TRBV2 and TRBJ2-5; the match to TRBD1 covers 7 bases. The CDR3 totals 12 residues. The germline V gene has CDR1 SNHLY and CDR2 FYNNEI. V gave up 8 bases and J gave up 5 bases; unmatched junction bases: 5. The CDR3 here is CASQGVGETQYF. CDR3 DNA: TGTGCCAGCCAGGGGGTTGGCGAGACCCAGTACTTC.

This chain connects TRBV6-1 to TRBJ2-1; TRBD2 aligns across 7 bases. CDR1 and CDR2 from the germline V gene are MNHNS and SASEGT. CDR3 length: 14 amino acids. Trimming at V came to 6 bases and at J to 6 bases, leaving 8 bases not matched to a gene. CDR3 in amino acids: CASRSSGLINEQFF. The CDR3 DNA is TGTGCCAGCAGGTCTAGCGGCCTAATCAATGAGCAGTTCTTC.

This clone has just one count. The genes are TRBV19 and TRBJ1-5; D may be TRBD1 (5 bases). There are 14 residues in the CDR3. Germline-derived CDR1 and CDR2 are LNHDA and SQIVND (reference sequence). V was clipped by 7 bases and J by 5 bases, with 15 bases between them. The CDR3 loop is CASTRGGGYQPQHF. CDR3 DNA: TGTGCCAGTACGAGGGGCGGTGGTTATCAGCCCCAGCATTTT.

This clone appeared once. This chain connects TRBV19 to TRBJ2-5; D is perhaps TRBD1 or TRBD2 (7 bases each). V lost 5 bases and J lost 6, with 13 bases in between. The CDR3 has 13 amino acids. In germline, CDR1 is LNHDA, CDR2 SQIVND (reference sequence). The CDR3, as DNA: TGTGCCAGTAGTCCAGGGGGGGCACAGACCCAGTACTTC. It encodes CASSPGGAQTQYF.

V is TRBV6-4 and J is TRBJ2-3; 10 positions match TRBD2. Germline CDR1 MRHNA, CDR2 SNTAGT. The CDR3 sequence is 16 residues long. The trim removed 3 bases at V and 2 bases at J, leaving 5 bases unmatched. Written as DNA, the CDR3 is TGTGCCAGCAGTGAACAGCGGGGGGGAACCACAGATACGCAGTATTTT. This sequence encodes CASSEQRGGTTDTQYF.

This clone was seen a single time. CDR3 loop: CASSLRTGNTEAFF. The CDR3, as DNA: TGTGCCAGCAGTCTCCGGACGGGGAACACTGAAGCTTTCTTT. The chain employs TRBV28 and TRBJ1-1; no definite D call. V gave up 5 bases and J gave up 1 base, with 11 bases separating them. Per the germline V gene, CDR1 is MDHEN and CDR2 is SYDVKM. CDR3 length: 14 residues.

The chain has TRBV6-1 and TRBJ2-3; D is possibly TRBD2 (6 bases). Germline loops: CDR1 MNHNS, CDR2 SASEGT. CDR3 length: 15 residues. V was pared by 6 bases and J by 3 bases, with 16 bases between. Written as DNA, the CDR3 is TGTGCCAGCAGGCCGGGCCGTGGGAGGACAGATACGCAGTATTTT. This codes for CASRPGRGRTDTQYF.

V is TRBV11-2 and J is TRBJ2-7; tentatively, D is TRBD2 (6 bases). CDR1 and CDR2 (germline): SGHAT, FQNNGV. Trimming stripped 4 bases from V and 2 bases from J, with 15 bases between. This CDR3 region has 15 residues. The CDR3 loop is CASSSAGLITYEQYF. DNA for the CDR3: TGTGCCAGCAGCTCCGCGGGACTCATCACCTACGAGCAGTACTTC.

V and J are TRBV10-3 and TRBJ2-2; 9 nucleotides agree with TRBD2. Germline loops: CDR1 ENHRY, CDR2 SYGVKD. CDR3 size: 15 residues. Trimming removed 5 bases from V and 6 bases from J; junction bases left unmatched: 7. CDR3 coding DNA: TGTGCCATCAGTTCTAGCGGGGTAGCTCCCGGGGAGCTGTTTTTT. Its translation is CAISSSGVAPGELFF.